This T cell receptor (beta chain) was captured by sequencing in a study of blood T cells in healthy people across ages. A sample-barcoded 5' primer and a J-beta primer mix were used in a second PCR of roughly 6 to 11 cycles. Each CDR3 protein gets one entry after TCRdb re-called the 5' RACE reads with MiXCR. The table lists some 900,000 distinct CDR3 sequences, around 46% of them singletons. This CDR3 is built from 14 residues. Germline assignment: CDR1 SGHAT and CDR2 FQDESV (reference sequence). V was clipped by 2 bases and J by 4 bases, with 11 bases between them. This clonotype was counted once. This clonotype originated in a young man in good health. The specimen sequenced was blood. The rearrangement links TRBV11-1 to TRBJ2-5, with D uncertain. The CDR3 DNA reads as TGTGCCAGCAGCTTATTCTCGCAGAGAGAGACCCAGTACTTC. It yields the protein CASSLFSQRETQYF.